This TCR beta chain originates from a study of T cells in Graves' hyperthyroidism and ophthalmopathy. In this sample, this clonotype turned up a few times. From RNA transcripts, TCR beta CDR3 regions were amplified. An initial round of RT-PCR targeting the TCR CDR3 relied on the HTBI primer set. TCRdb analysed the multiplex PCR reads with MiXCR anew, one entry per CDR3 protein. Altogether about 640,000 distinct CDR3 sequences are present, 45% being singletons, with the ten largest covering approximately 7.2%. The sample consisted of peripheral blood or thyroid tissue (not recorded which). The clonotype comes from an adult man with Graves' disease, either hyperthyroidism or ophthalmopathy (not recorded which).

The CDR3 DNA sequence: TGCAGTGCTACAGGACTGGGGAGGGATGAAAAACTGTTTTTT. It is translated as CSATGLGRDEKLFF. The V call is TRBV20-1, the J call TRBJ1-4, with D uncertain. CDR1 is DFQATT and CDR2 is SNEGSKA in the germline V gene (reference sequence). The CDR3 covers 14 residues. The V end lost 4 bases, the J end lost 6 bases, and 15 bases lay between the germline ends.